The T cell receptor (beta chain) described here comes from a study of early T cells in non-severe SARS-CoV-2 infection. Study context: The authors sequenced bulk RNA from unsorted whole blood, leaving chains unpaired.

Unique molecular identifiers were affixed to single, distinct cDNA molecules. TCRdb reanalysed the 5' RACE reads using MiXCR and keeps one entry per CDR3 protein. Found here are 20,000 to 30,000 distinct CDR3 sequences, just over 4% of them singletons; the top ten hold 6% to 6.5%. General study results and limits: VDJdb matching favored anti-spike CD8 responses, missing private and CD4 specificities.

CDR3 length: 15 residues. V was pared by 5 bases and J by 6 bases, with 7 bases of the junction left unmatched. This clonotype was counted many times. The antigen is not known. The sequencing sample was made of whole blood. This TCR derives from an adult who was a healthcare worker with PCR-confirmed SARS-CoV-2 infection or an uninfected control (not recorded which). The V and J genes are TRBV12-3 or TRBV12-4 and TRBJ1-5, with 10 bases aligning to TRBD1. CDR3 nucleotides: TGTGCCAGCAGTGTTGGACAGGGGGTCATTCAGCCCCAGCATTTT. It specifies CASSVGQGVIQPQHF.